The rows below give T cell receptor beta chains drawn from one sample of a study of coeliac disease. TCRdb keeps only in-frame clones here, not all; method: immunoSEQ multiplex PCR. Altogether around 8,400 clones are present, more than 55% being singletons, with the ten largest covering roughly 9.8%. Sequenced: intraepithelial lymphocytes from the gut. Receptors were obtained from a woman aged 60 to 75 with celiac disease. CDR3s include the opening cysteine and the closing phenylalanine or tryptophan. A D gene is named only where the DNA matches it firmly. The listing skips clone size in some rows; elsewhere it reads once, few, many or a size class.

v_call	d_call	j_call	clone_size	cdr3_aa	cdr3_nt
TRBV7-3	.	TRBJ2-1	few	CASSSGTRNNEQFF	TGTGCCAGCAGCTCCGGGACTCGCAACAATGAGCAGTTCTTC
TRBV6-1	.	TRBJ2-2	few	CASKVRPAAGELFF	TGTGCCAGCAAAGTGAGACCGGCGGCCGGGGAGCTGTTTTTT
TRBV27	TRBD2	TRBJ2-1	once	CASSSRLAGGPSHPYNEQFF	TGTGCCAGCAGTTCCCGACTAGCGGGAGGGCCTTCCCATCCCTACAATGAGCAGTTCTTC
TRBV7-3	TRBD2	TRBJ2-2	few	CASSLTLPSGGTGELFF	TGTGCCAGCAGCTTAACGTTACCTAGCGGGGGCACCGGGGAGCTGTTTTTT
TRBV19	TRBD2	TRBJ2-3	.	CASSRGLAGGRGTDTQYF	TGTGCCAGTAGTAGGGGACTAGCGGGAGGGCGCGGCACAGATACGCAGTATTTT
TRBV10-3	TRBD1	TRBJ2-2	.	CAISPDRENTGELFF	TGTGCCATCAGTCCGGACAGGGAGAACACCGGGGAGCTGTTTTTT
TRBV6-5	TRBD1	TRBJ1-5	medium-sized	CASSDLTGSNQPQHF	TGTGCCAGCAGTGACTTGACAGGGTCCAATCAGCCCCAGCATTTT
TRBV5-6	.	TRBJ1-2	few	CASSSFYGYTF	TGTGCCAGCAGCTCCTTTTATGGCTACACCTTC
TRBV7-7	TRBD2	TRBJ2-5	.	CASSLWASGETQYF	TGTGCCAGCAGCTTATGGGCTAGCGGAGAGACCCAGTACTTC
TRBV21-1	.	TRBJ1-3	.	CASSKRYRLPSGNTIYF	TGTGCCAGCAGCAAGAGGTACCGGCTTCCCTCTGGAAACACCATATATTTT
TRBV6-1	.	TRBJ2-7	.	CASSEGQEGPYEQYF	TGTGCCAGCAGTGAGGGCCAGGAGGGGCCTTACGAGCAGTACTTC
TRBV27	.	TRBJ2-5	.	CASSFSVIETQYF	TGTGCCAGCAGTTTTAGCGTTATTGAGACCCAGTACTTC
TRBV27	.	TRBJ1-6	medium-sized	CASSGGTASFNSPLHF	TGTGCCAGCAGTGGAGGGACCGCCTCATTCAATTCACCCCTCCACTTT
TRBV5-7	.	TRBJ1-2	.	CASSLGTGPYGYTF	TGTGCCAGCAGCTTGGGTACAGGACCCTATGGCTACACCTTC
TRBV7-9	.	TRBJ2-2	.	CASSLNTGNTGELFF	TGTGCCAGCAGCTTAAACACGGGAAACACCGGGGAGCTGTTTTTT
TRBV5-8	TRBD1	TRBJ2-3	.	CASSFTGADTQYF	TGTGCCAGCAGCTTTACAGGGGCAGATACGCAGTATTTT
TRBV5-1	.	TRBJ2-3	.	CASSLAESTDTQYF	TGCGCCAGCAGCTTGGCGGAGTCCACAGATACGCAGTATTTT
TRBV7-6	TRBD2	TRBJ2-7	.	CASSSGGFYEQYF	TGTGCCAGCAGTAGCGGGGGGTTCTACGAGCAGTACTTC
TRBV6-1	.	TRBJ1-5	.	CASSEWAGYSNQPQHF	TGTGCCAGCAGTGAATGGGCGGGCTATAGCAATCAGCCCCAGCATTTT
TRBV19	TRBD1	TRBJ2-7	.	CASNDRDGDEQYF	TGTGCCAGCAACGACAGGGACGGGGACGAGCAGTACTTC
TRBV7-9	.	TRBJ2-5	.	CASSSPDKQETQYF	TGTGCCAGCAGCTCCCCGGACAAGCAAGAGACCCAGTACTTC
TRBV11-2	.	TRBJ1-2	.	CASSLAGNYGYTF	TGTGCCAGCAGCTTGGCAGGGAACTATGGCTACACCTTC
TRBV6-6	TRBD1	TRBJ1-1	.	CASRDRDNTEAFF	TGTGCCAGCAGGGACAGGGATAACACTGAAGCTTTCTTT
TRBV9	.	TRBJ2-5	medium-sized	CASSVPGESTRSKTQYF	TGTGCCAGCAGCGTACCGGGGGAGAGTACCCGCTCGAAGACCCAGTACTTC
TRBV5-1	TRBD2	TRBJ2-5	few	CASSYGGTTEETQYF	TGCGCCAGCAGCTATGGTGGGACTACTGAAGAGACCCAGTACTTC
TRBV7-9	.	TRBJ2-7	.	CASSLLAGEQYF	TGTGCCAGCAGCTTACTCGCCGGCGAGCAGTACTTC
TRBV5-6	TRBD1	TRBJ1-1	.	CASSRLSTGYTEAFF	TGTGCCAGCAGCCGCTTATCGACAGGGTACACTGAAGCTTTCTTT
TRBV30	.	TRBJ1-4	.	CACNSGVDEKLFF	TGTGCCTGCAATTCCGGGGTGGACGAAAAACTGTTTTTT
TRBV5-4	TRBD1	TRBJ2-1	.	CASSSPDRGHEQFF	TGTGCCAGCAGCTCCCCTGACAGGGGGCATGAGCAGTTCTTC
TRBV30	TRBD1	TRBJ2-1	.	CAWSVPLGTGMRNEQFF	TGTGCCTGGAGTGTACCCCTTGGGACAGGGATGAGGAATGAGCAGTTCTTC
TRBV7-9	TRBD2	TRBJ2-4	.	CASSPDSGGNIQYF	TGTGCCAGCAGCCCGGACAGCGGGGGGAACATTCAGTACTTC
TRBV5-3	TRBD1	TRBJ1-2	.	CARSQPGTGAGGYTF	TGTGCCAGAAGCCAACCCGGGACAGGGGCTGGGGGCTACACCTTC
TRBV28	TRBD1	TRBJ1-2	.	CATEGARVYGYTF	TGTGCCACCGAGGGGGCGCGGGTCTATGGCTACACCTTC
TRBV6-5	TRBD1	TRBJ2-2	.	CANSWGQSNTGELFF	TGTGCCAACAGTTGGGGACAGTCGAACACCGGGGAGCTGTTTTTT
TRBV5-5	TRBD1	TRBJ1-1	.	CASRWDRGRTEAFF	TGTGCCAGCAGATGGGACAGGGGGCGTACTGAAGCTTTCTTT
TRBV28	.	TRBJ2-3	.	CASSLVGRSADTQYF	TGTGCCAGCAGTTTAGTGGGGAGGTCCGCAGATACGCAGTATTTT
TRBV7-3	.	TRBJ1-2	.	CASSFGGSYGYTF	TGTGCCAGCAGCTTTGGTGGCAGCTATGGCTACACCTTC
TRBV12-5	TRBD1	TRBJ2-3	.	CASGRGQGVSTDTQYF	TGTGCTAGTGGTCGGGGACAGGGAGTGAGCACAGATACGCAGTATTTT
TRBV7-9	TRBD2	TRBJ2-1	.	CASSPSGRSYNEQFF	TGTGCCAGCAGCCCTAGCGGGAGATCCTACAATGAGCAGTTCTTC
TRBV15	.	TRBJ1-2	.	CATSPQSGGDGYTF	TGTGCCACCAGCCCCCAGTCGGGGGGCGACGGCTACACCTTC
TRBV6-5	TRBD1	TRBJ2-7	once	CASSYSKGAFYEQYF	TGTGCCAGCAGTTACTCGAAGGGGGCCTTCTACGAGCAGTACTTC
TRBV7-9	.	TRBJ2-1	.	CGSGQSSYNEQFF	TGTGGGAGCGGCCAGAGCTCCTACAATGAGCAGTTCTTC
TRBV21-1	.	TRBJ1-4	.	CASTSLGEKLFF	TGTGCCAGCACCTCACTCGGTGAAAAACTGTTTTTT
TRBV5-4	.	TRBJ2-1	.	CASSFGGHNEQFF	TGTGCCAGCAGCTTCGGGGGACACAATGAGCAGTTCTTC
TRBV10-1	.	TRBJ2-2	.	CASSARDNTGELFF	TGCGCCAGCAGTGCGCGGGATAACACCGGGGAGCTGTTTTTT
TRBV9	.	TRBJ1-2	.	CASSVASGSYGYTF	TGTGCCAGCAGCGTAGCTAGTGGTAGCTATGGCTACACCTTC
TRBV7-2	.	TRBJ2-7	few	CASSLVGDRPIEQYF	TGTGCCAGCAGCTTAGTGGGTGACAGACCGATCGAGCAGTACTTC
TRBV5-5	.	TRBJ2-1	.	CASSSVRGTYNEQFF	TGTGCCAGCAGCTCAGTCAGGGGAACGTACAATGAGCAGTTCTTC
TRBV28	.	TRBJ1-3	few	CASSSPYRAVGNTIYF	TGTGCCAGCAGTTCCCCCTACAGGGCGGTTGGAAACACCATATATTTT
TRBV13	.	TRBJ1-2	.	CASSQDSTPVYGYTF	TGTGCCAGCAGCCAGGACAGCACTCCCGTCTATGGCTACACCTTC
TRBV6-6	TRBD1	TRBJ2-5	.	CASSDRGPETQYF	TGTGCCAGCAGCGACAGGGGGCCCGAGACCCAGTACTTC